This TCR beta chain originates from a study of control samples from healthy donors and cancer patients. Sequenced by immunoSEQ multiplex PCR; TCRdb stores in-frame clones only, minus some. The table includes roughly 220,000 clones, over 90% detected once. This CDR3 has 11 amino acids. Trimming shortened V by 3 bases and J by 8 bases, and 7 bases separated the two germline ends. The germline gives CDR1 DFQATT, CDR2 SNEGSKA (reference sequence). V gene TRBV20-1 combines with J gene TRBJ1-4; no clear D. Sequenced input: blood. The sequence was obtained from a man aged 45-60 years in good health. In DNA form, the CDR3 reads TGCAGTGCTAGCAGGTGGGAAAAACTGTTTTTT. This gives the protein CSASRWEKLFF.